This TCR beta chain was retrieved from a study of blood T cell repertoires in COVID-19. Study at large: The study drew acute and convalescent COVID-19 samples from the United States, Italy and Spain. The analysed material was cDNA or gDNA that came from T cells, B-cell-depleted T cells, or PBMCs.

The data were produced by immunoSEQ multiplex PCR, yet TCRdb's version contains in-frame clones alone and is incomplete. Counted here are 300,000 or so clones, roughly 90% occurring once; the ten biggest clones make up 2% to 3%. Assignment of participants to cohorts was predicated upon participant-reported clinical history. The receptor comes from a man in his sixties who had recovered from COVID-19. The sample consisted of PBMCs or T cells enriched from blood (not recorded which).

The CDR3 region has the DNA TGTGCCAGCAGTCCGAATCTTAGGGGGACCCAGTACTTC. Its translation: CASSPNLRGTQYF. V is TRBV12-3 or TRBV12-4 and J is TRBJ2-5, with a possible D match to TRBD1 (5 bases). The V end lost 5 bases, the J end lost 7 bases, and 14 bases lay between the germline ends. The CDR3 contains 13 residues.